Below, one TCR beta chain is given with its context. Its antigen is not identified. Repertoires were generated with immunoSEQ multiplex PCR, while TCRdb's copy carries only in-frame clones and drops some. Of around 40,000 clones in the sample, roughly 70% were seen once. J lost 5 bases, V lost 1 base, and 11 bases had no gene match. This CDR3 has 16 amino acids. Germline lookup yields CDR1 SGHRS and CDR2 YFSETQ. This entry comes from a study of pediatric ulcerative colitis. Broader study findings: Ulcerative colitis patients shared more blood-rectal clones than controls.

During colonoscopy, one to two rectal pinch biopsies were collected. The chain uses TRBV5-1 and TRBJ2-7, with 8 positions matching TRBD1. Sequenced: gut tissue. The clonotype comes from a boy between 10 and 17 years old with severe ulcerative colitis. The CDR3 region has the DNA TGCGCCAGCAGCTTGAGTGTGGGACAGGCTTTGAACGAGCAGTACTTC. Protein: CASSLSVGQALNEQYF. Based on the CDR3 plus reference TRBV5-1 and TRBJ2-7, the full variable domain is KAGVTQTPRYLIKTRGQQVTLSCSPISGHRSVSWYQQTPGQGLQFLFEYFSETQRNKGNFPGRFSGRQFSNSRSEMNVSTLELGDSALYLCASSLSVGQALNEQYFGPGTRLTVT.